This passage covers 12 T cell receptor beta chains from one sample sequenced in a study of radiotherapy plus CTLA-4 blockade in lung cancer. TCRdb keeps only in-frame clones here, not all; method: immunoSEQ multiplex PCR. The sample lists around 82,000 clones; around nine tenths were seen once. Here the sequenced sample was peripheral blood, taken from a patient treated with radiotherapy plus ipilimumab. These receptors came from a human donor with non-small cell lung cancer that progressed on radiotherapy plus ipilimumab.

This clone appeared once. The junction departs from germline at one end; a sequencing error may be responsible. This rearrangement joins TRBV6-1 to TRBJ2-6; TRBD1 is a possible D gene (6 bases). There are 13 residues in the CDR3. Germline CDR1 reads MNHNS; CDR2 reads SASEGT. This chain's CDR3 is CASSEGQASVLTF. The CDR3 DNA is TGTGCCAGCAGTGAAGGACAGGCCAGCGTCCTGACTTTC.

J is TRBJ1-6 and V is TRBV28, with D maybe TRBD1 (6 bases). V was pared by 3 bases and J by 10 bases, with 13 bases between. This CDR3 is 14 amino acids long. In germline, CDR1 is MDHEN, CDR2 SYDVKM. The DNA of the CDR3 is TGTGCCAGCAGTTTCGAAAGGGGGAGATCACCCCTCCACTTT. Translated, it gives CASSFERGRSPLHF.

CDR3: CASSTPGGLTDTQYF. The CDR3 DNA sequence: TGTGCCAGCAGCACTCCGGGGGGGCTCACAGATACGCAGTATTTT. The chain uses TRBV5-4 and TRBJ2-3; 8 bases agree with TRBD2. Trimming at V came to 4 bases and at J to 2 bases, leaving 6 bases not matched to a gene. The germline V gene has CDR1 SGHNT and CDR2 YYREEE (reference sequence). This CDR3 has 15 residues.

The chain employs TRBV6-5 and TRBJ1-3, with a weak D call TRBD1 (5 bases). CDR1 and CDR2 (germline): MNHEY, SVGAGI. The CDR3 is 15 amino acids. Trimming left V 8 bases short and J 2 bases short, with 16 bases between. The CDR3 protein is CASGRDVGAGNTIYF. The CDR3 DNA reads TGTGCCAGCGGTCGAGATGTAGGGGCTGGAAACACCATATATTTT.

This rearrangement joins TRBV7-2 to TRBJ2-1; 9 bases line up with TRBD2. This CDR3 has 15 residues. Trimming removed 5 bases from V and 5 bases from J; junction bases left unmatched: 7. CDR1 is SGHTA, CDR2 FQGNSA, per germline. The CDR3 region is CASSLGLASNNEQFF. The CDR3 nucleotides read TGTGCCAGCAGCCTGGGACTAGCTTCCAACAATGAGCAGTTCTTC.

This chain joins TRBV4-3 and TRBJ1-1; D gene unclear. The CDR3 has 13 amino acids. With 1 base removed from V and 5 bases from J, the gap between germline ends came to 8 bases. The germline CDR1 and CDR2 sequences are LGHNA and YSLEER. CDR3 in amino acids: CASSQVRTTEAFF. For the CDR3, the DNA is TGCGCCAGCAGCCAAGTGAGGACGACTGAAGCTTTCTTT.

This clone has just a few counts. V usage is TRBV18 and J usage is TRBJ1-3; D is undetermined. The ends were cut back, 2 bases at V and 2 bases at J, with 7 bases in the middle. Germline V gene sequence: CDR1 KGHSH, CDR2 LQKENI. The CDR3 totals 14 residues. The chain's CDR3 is CASSPSTTGNTIYF. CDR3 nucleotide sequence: TGTGCCAGCTCACCAAGCACGACTGGAAACACCATATATTTT.

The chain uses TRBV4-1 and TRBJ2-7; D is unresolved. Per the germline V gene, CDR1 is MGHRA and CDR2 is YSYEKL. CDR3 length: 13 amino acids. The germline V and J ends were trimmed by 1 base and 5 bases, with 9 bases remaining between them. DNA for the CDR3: TGCGCCAGCAGCCAAGCGCTCGACAACGAGCAGTACTTC. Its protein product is CASSQALDNEQYF.

CDR3 coding DNA: TGTGCCAGCAGTGAGTCGGCTAGCGGGGGCTACGAGCAGTACTTC. Translation: CASSESASGGYEQYF. The chain uses TRBV2 and TRBJ2-7, with 10 bases matching TRBD2. The CDR3 covers 15 residues. With V trimmed by 3 bases and J by 3 bases, 5 bases remained unmatched. Germline values: CDR1 SNHLY, CDR2 FYNNEI.

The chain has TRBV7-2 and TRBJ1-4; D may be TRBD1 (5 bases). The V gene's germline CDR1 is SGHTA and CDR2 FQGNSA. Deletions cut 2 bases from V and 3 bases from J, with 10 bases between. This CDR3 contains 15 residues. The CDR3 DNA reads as TGTGCCAGCAGCTTAATGGGGACGGCTAATGAAAAACTGTTTTTT. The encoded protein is CASSLMGTANEKLFF.

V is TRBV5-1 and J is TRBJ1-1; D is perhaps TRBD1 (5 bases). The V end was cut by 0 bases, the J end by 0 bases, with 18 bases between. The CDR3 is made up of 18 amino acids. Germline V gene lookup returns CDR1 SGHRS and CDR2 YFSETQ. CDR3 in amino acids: CASSLGAGTGRMNTEAFF. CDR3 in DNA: TGCGCCAGCAGCTTGGGGGCCGGGACGGGGCGAATGAACACTGAAGCTTTCTTT.

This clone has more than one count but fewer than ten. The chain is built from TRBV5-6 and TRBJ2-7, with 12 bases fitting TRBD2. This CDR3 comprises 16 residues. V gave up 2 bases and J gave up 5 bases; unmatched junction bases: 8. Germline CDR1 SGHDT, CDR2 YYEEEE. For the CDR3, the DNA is TGTGCCAGCAGCTTTCGGACTAGCGGGATTTTTAACGAGCAGTACTTC. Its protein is CASSFRTSGIFNEQYF.